The TCR beta chain under discussion was sequenced for a study of CD8+CD57+ T cells in acquired aplastic anemia. Points from the study as a whole: Around 29 CD8+ CDR3 sequences were shared between patients and controls.

Researchers used genomic DNA as the template to profile TCR beta VDJ and CDR3. TCRdb redid the calling of the reads with MiXCR, one entry per CDR3 protein. The table includes 150,000 to 200,000 distinct CDR3 sequences, 50% to 75% detected once. Comment on this clonotype: Antigen: not known.

Germline values: CDR1 DFQATT, CDR2 SNEGSKA (reference sequence). V lost 4 bases and J lost 1; bases outside the gene matches: 3. The CDR3 contains 13 residues. The TCR sequence derives from a human donor with severe aplastic anemia or a healthy control (not recorded which). The sample comprised sorted CD4+, CD8+, or CD8+CD57+ T cells (not recorded which) from PBMCs. V gene TRBV20-1 combines with J gene TRBJ1-2, with TRBD1 matching 7 bases. The CDR3, as DNA: TGCAGTGCTACTAACAGGGGTAACTATGGCTACACCTTC. This gives the protein CSATNRGNYGYTF.